This passage covers 16 T cell receptor beta chains from one sample sequenced in a study of CD8 T cells in ankylosing spondylitis. TCRdb reanalysed the 5' RACE reads using MiXCR and keeps one entry per CDR3 protein. This table has 130,000 or so distinct CDR3 sequences, under 20% appearing once. No antigen is known for these receptors. Overall study findings and caveats: Several highly homologous variants formed a TCR beta motif that appeared characteristic of ankylosing spondylitis blood.

Sequenced input: blood, either unsorted or a sorted T cell fraction (not recorded which). The source is a male donor with ankylosing spondylitis.

The chain joins TRBV28 to TRBJ2-3; 9 positions match TRBD2. Germline V gene data show CDR1 as MDHEN and CDR2 as SYDVKM. The CDR3 sequence is 16 residues long. The junction had 7 bases not matched to a gene; V was cut back by 5 bases and J by 1 base. The CDR3, as DNA: TGTGCCAGCAGTCCCATAGCGGGAGACCGCACAGATACGCAGTATTTT. This gives the protein CASSPIAGDRTDTQYF.

A few counts support this clonotype. This chain joins TRBV20-1 and TRBJ2-1; 12 bases align to TRBD2. Unmatched junction bases numbered 6, after V lost 4 bases and J lost 2 bases. Germline-derived CDR1 and CDR2 are DFQATT and SNEGSKA (reference sequence). The CDR3 runs to 16 residues. CDR3: CSATNGLAGPYNEQFF. CDR3 nucleotide sequence: TGCAGTGCTACGAACGGACTAGCGGGACCCTACAATGAGCAGTTCTTC.

The J gene is TRBJ2-1, the V gene TRBV9; 9 bases are shared with TRBD1. The CDR3 is 16 amino acids. Germline CDR1 is SGDLS and CDR2 is YYNGEE. The J segment lost 5 bases and the V segment lost 1 base, leaving 7 bases of the junction unmatched. The CDR3, as DNA: TGTGCCAGCAGCGTATTTGCGGGACAGGGCAACAATGAGCAGTTCTTC. Translated: CASSVFAGQGNNEQFF.

This clonotype was detected only a few times. CDR3 amino acids: CASSQESLDLASGTTNTEAFF. The CDR3 DNA reads TGTGCCAGCAGCCAAGAATCCCTGGACCTGGCCAGCGGTACAACGAACACTGAAGCTTTCTTT. The chain recombines TRBV14 with TRBJ1-1; D ambiguous. Per the germline V gene, CDR1 is SGHDN and CDR2 is FVKESK. V was pared by 0 bases and J by 1 base, with 27 bases between. The CDR3 spans 21 residues.

The chain couples TRBV9 to TRBJ1-1; 7 bases are shared with TRBD1. With V trimmed by 0 bases and J by 4 bases, 3 bases remained unmatched. The CDR3 is 14 residues long. Germline V gene data show CDR1 as SGDLS and CDR2 as YYNGEE. The CDR3 DNA reads TGTGCCAGCAGCGTAGAGGCAGGGGGCACTGAAGCTTTCTTT. As protein: CASSVEAGGTEAFF.

This clonotype was counted at least ten times. This chain's CDR3 is CASSLEASGSKFEQFF. CDR3 nucleotide sequence: TGTGCCAGCAGTTTAGAGGCTAGCGGGAGTAAGTTTGAGCAGTTCTTC. This chain joins TRBV28 and TRBJ2-1, with 10 bases that match TRBD2. Germline V gives CDR1 MDHEN, CDR2 SYDVKM. This CDR3 has 16 residues. V gave up 2 bases and J gave up 9 bases; unmatched junction bases: 10.

This clonotype was observed a handful of times. This chain connects TRBV11-2 to TRBJ2-3; the D is unclear. CDR1 and CDR2 (germline): SGHAT, FQNNGV. The germline V and J ends were trimmed by 1 base and 1 base, with 6 bases remaining between them. The CDR3 spans 14 residues. The CDR3 sequence is CASSLGRGTDTQYF. CDR3 sequence (DNA): TGTGCCAGCAGCTTAGGCCGAGGCACAGATACGCAGTATTTT.

The rearrangement links TRBV29-1 to TRBJ2-7; TRBD2 agrees at 7 bases. Germline lookup yields CDR1 SQVTM and CDR2 ANQGSEA. The CDR3 runs to 13 residues. Unmatched junction bases numbered 10, after V lost 5 bases and J lost 6 bases. The CDR3 sequence is CSVMGGVLGEQYF. The CDR3, as DNA: TGCAGCGTTATGGGGGGGGTTCTAGGCGAGCAGTACTTC.

There are a few counts of this clonotype. V gene TRBV20-1 combines with J gene TRBJ2-1, with 7 positions matching TRBD2. This CDR3 contains 16 residues. The V segment lost 3 bases and the J segment 0 bases; nucleotides outside the gene matches: 8. In germline, CDR1 is DFQATT, CDR2 SNEGSKA (reference sequence). CDR3 in DNA: TGCAGTGCTAGGCTTAAAGCGGGACCCTCCTACAATGAGCAGTTCTTC. Protein product: CSARLKAGPSYNEQFF.

The chain employs TRBV9 and TRBJ2-7; 8 positions agree with TRBD1. The V segment lost 4 bases and the J segment 6 bases; nucleotides outside the gene matches: 18. CDR1 is SGDLS, CDR2 YYNGEE, per germline. CDR3 size: 17 residues. CDR3 bases: TGTGCCAGCAGCCCACGGGAGACAGGGGCTTTGTTGGGCGAGCAGTACTTC. This codes for CASSPRETGALLGEQYF.

The V and J genes are TRBV6-2 or TRBV6-3 and TRBJ2-2; no reliable D call. Trimming left V 7 bases short and J 4 bases short, with 25 bases between. Germline CDR1 reads MNHEY; CDR2 reads SVGEGT. There are 18 residues in the CDR3. In nucleotides, the CDR3 is TGTGCCAGCAACCCCCTTCGAGGTGATACCCACGGCACCGGGGAGCTGTTTTTT. Encoded protein: CASNPLRGDTHGTGELFF.

This clonotype showed up many times. This chain joins TRBV15 and TRBJ2-2; 13 bases line up with TRBD2. Germline CDR1 and CDR2: LNHNV and YYDKDF (reference sequence). The CDR3 runs 16 residues. Germline trimming cut 3 bases from V and 4 bases from J; bases unmatched to any gene: 2. CDR3 bases: TGTGCCACCAGCAGGGGACTAGCGGGAAGCACCGGGGAGCTGTTTTTT. Translating it yields CATSRGLAGSTGELFF.

The rearrangement joins TRBV19 to TRBJ2-7; D may be TRBD2 (6 bases). The CDR3 has 14 residues. V was clipped by 5 bases and J by 3 bases, with 14 bases between them. Germline CDR1 is LNHDA and CDR2 is SQIVND (reference sequence). Here the CDR3 reads CASSAAGNNYEQYF. The CDR3 DNA is TGTGCCAGTAGTGCCGCGGGGAATAACTACGAGCAGTACTTC.

Of note for this clonotype: This may be a read error, as it is one base from a much larger clone. The chain employs TRBV12-3 or TRBV12-4 and TRBJ1-6; TRBD1 might be the D (5 bases). The CDR3 sequence is 15 residues long. The ends were cut back, 10 bases at V and 9 bases at J, with 22 bases in the middle. The DNA of the CDR3 is TGTGCCACGACCCACAGAGGGGCAGGGTTTTCACCCCTCCACTTT. It codes for CATTHRGAGFSPLHF.

This clonotype showed up just a few times. The V call is TRBV28, the J call TRBJ2-7, with 8 nucleotides matching TRBD1. V lost 8 bases to trimming and J lost 7 bases; unmatched junction nucleotides: 10. The V gene's germline CDR1 is MDHEN and CDR2 SYDVKM. The CDR3 runs 13 residues. CDR3 protein: CASGGRGLEEQYF. The CDR3 DNA reads as TGTGCCAGCGGCGGCAGGGGGCTGGAGGAGCAGTACTTC.

The CDR3 protein is CSVDRQLARNSYNEQFF. In DNA, the CDR3 is TGCAGCGTTGATCGGCAGCTCGCGAGAAACTCCTACAATGAGCAGTTCTTC. The chain is built from TRBV29-1 and TRBJ2-1; unclear D gene. The germline gives CDR1 SQVTM, CDR2 ANQGSEA. This CDR3 region has 17 residues. V lost 3 bases and J 0 bases, leaving 18 bases between the germline ends.